A single sample gave rise to the 24 T cell receptor beta chains below, sequenced in a study of tissue T cells after allogeneic stem cell transplantation. Time point here: mouse harvest day 7 after allogeneic transplant. Tail vein injection delivered 10^7 T-cell-depleted bone marrow cells and 10^6 splenic CD5+ T cells. Clones were read by immunoSEQ multiplex PCR, and TCRdb kept only the in-frame ones, dropping some. The table shows fewer than 5,500 clones, with 55% to 60% occurring only once. The specimen sequenced was spleen. Receptor source: a female BALB/c mouse given C57BL/6 T cells with graft-versus-host disease after an allogeneic hematopoietic cell transplant.

This clone came up a few times. Mouse names are used for the genes. Read data end 1 residue before the CDR3 end; the end is taken from the germline J gene. This chain connects TRBV19 to TRBJ1-1, with TRBD1 as a possible D gene (6 bases). Germline CDR1 is FNHDT and CDR2 is SITEND (reference sequence). This CDR3 has 14 amino acids. With 2 bases removed from V and 3 bases from J, the gap between germline ends came to 11 bases. CDR3 region: CASSMLGADTEVFF. CDR3 DNA (partial): TGTGCCAGCAGTATGTTGGGGGCGGACACAGAAGTCTTC. The complete variable domain, with remaining parts taken from reference TRBV19 and TRBJ1-1, reads GGIITQTPKFLIGQEGQKLTLKCQQNFNHDTMYWYRQDSGKGLRLIYYSITENDLQKGDLSEGYDASREKKSSFSLTVTSAQKNEMAVFLCASSMLGADTEVFFGKGTRLTVV.

A note on this clone: Genes and germline come from the mouse. The CDR3 extends 1 residue past the end of the read, so its final part is completed from the germline J gene. J is TRBJ1-2 and V is TRBV14; D is possibly TRBD1 (6 bases). CDR1 is SGHDT, CDR2 FRDEAV, per germline. This CDR3 region has 14 residues. The V end lost 2 bases, the J end lost 0 bases, and 8 bases lay between the germline ends. CDR3 region: CASSLGGANSDYTF. The sequenced CDR3 bases are TGTGCCAGCAGTTTAGGGGGGGCAAACTCCGACTACACC.

With regard to this clone: Mouse gene names and germline throughout. From the germline J gene comes the end of the CDR3, since the read stops 1 residue before it. The chain recombines TRBV2 with TRBJ2-4, with unresolved D. The CDR3 sequence is 13 residues long. The germline gives CDR1 LGHNA, CDR2 YSYQKL. Trimming pared 0 bases from V and 6 bases from J, leaving 7 bases between. CDR3 loop: CASSQEWVNTLYF. The CDR3 bases that were read are TGTGCCAGCAGCCAAGAGTGGGTGAACACCTTGTAC.

A note on this clone: Mouse germline and gene names are used. With the read ending 1 residue before the CDR3 end, the germline J gene is used to fill in that end. The chain combines TRBV19 with TRBJ1-2, with 8 bases matching TRBD1. Germline V lookup: CDR1 FNHDT, CDR2 SITEND (reference sequence). J gave up 4 bases and V 5 bases, and 4 bases lay outside the gene matches. This CDR3 comprises 13 residues. The CDR3 bases that were read are TGTGCCAGCAGAACAGGGGGGGGCTCCGACTACACC. Residues: CASRTGGGSDYT. The full CDR3 sequence reads CASRTGGGSDYTF.

As for this clone: Gene names and germline refer to mouse. The read gets to within 1 residue of the CDR3 end, and the germline J gene fills in the rest. The genes are TRBV19 and TRBJ2-7; 8 positions match TRBD2. Germline CDR1 is FNHDT and CDR2 is SITEND (reference sequence). Trimming at V came to 2 bases and at J to 0 bases, leaving 1 base not matched to a gene. The CDR3 is made up of 14 amino acids. Partial CDR3 DNA: TGTGCCAGCAGTATTTGGGGGGGCTCCTATGAACAGTAC. Translating it yields CASSIWGGSYEQY. The CDR3 in its entirety is CASSIWGGSYEQYF. The entire variable domain, with the rest obtained from reference TRBV19 and TRBJ2-7, is as follows: GGIITQTPKFLIGQEGQKLTLKCQQNFNHDTMYWYRQDSGKGLRLIYYSITENDLQKGDLSEGYDASREKKSSFSLTVTSAQKNEMAVFLCASSIWGGSYEQYFGPGTRLTVL.

Notes on this clone: The listed genes are named as in mouse. The read ends 1 residue before the CDR3 terminus; that terminus is restored from the germline J gene. V usage is TRBV2 and J usage is TRBJ2-2, with 10 bases that match TRBD1. J was trimmed by 2 bases and V by 6 bases; bases with no gene match: 0. CDR1 is LGHNA, CDR2 YSYQKL, per germline. The CDR3 runs 14 residues. The DNA read from the CDR3 is TGTGCCAGCAGGGGACAGGGGAACACCGGGCAGCTCTAC. This codes for CASRGQGNTGQLY. The whole CDR3 sequence reads CASRGQGNTGQLYF.

This clone is large. Here the gene names and germline are mouse. The read ends 1 residue before the CDR3 terminus; that terminus is restored from the germline J gene. This sequence joins TRBV26 and TRBJ2-7; D call uncertain. This CDR3 is built from 12 residues. With 2 bases removed from V and 3 bases from J, the gap between germline ends came to 5 bases. CDR1 KGHPV and CDR2 FQNQEV come from the germline V gene (reference sequence). The covered CDR3 bases are TGTGCCAGCAGTCTGAGCAACTATGAACAGTAC. Protein product: CASSLSNYEQY. The full CDR3 protein reads CASSLSNYEQYF.

On this clone itself: Each gene name is a mouse one. The CDR3 end falls 1 residue outside the read, so it is completed with the germline J gene. This chain connects TRBV12-1 to TRBJ2-2, with 8 positions matching TRBD1. The CDR3 consists of 16 residues. Trimming removed 0 bases from V and 9 bases from J; junction bases left unmatched: 11. Germline CDR1 SGHSN, CDR2 HYEKVE. The CDR3 DNA, read in part, is TGTGCCAGCTCTCTCGTCAGGGGGCCAAACATCAGGCAGCTCTAC. The encoded protein is CASSLVRGPNIRQLY. The whole CDR3 protein reads CASSLVRGPNIRQLYF.

Points on this clone: Germline and genes here are mouse. The read gets to within 1 residue of the CDR3 end, and the germline J gene fills in the rest. J is TRBJ1-4 and V is TRBV1; TRBD1 matches at 10 bases. This CDR3 contains 15 residues. V gave up 6 bases and J gave up 3 bases; unmatched junction bases: 4. Germline loops: CDR1 NSQYPW, CDR2 LRSPGD (reference sequence). The sequenced part of the CDR3 DNA is TGCACCTGCAGAGACAGGGGGCAGACCAACGAAAGATTATTT. Residues: CTCRDRGQTNERLF. The whole CDR3 region reads CTCRDRGQTNERLFF. The variable domain in full, completed from reference TRBV1 and TRBJ1-4, reads VTLLEQNPRWRLVPRGQAVNLRCILKNSQYPWMSWYQQDLQKQLQWLFTLRSPGDKEVKSLPGADYLATRVTDTELRLQVANMSQGRTLYCTCRDRGQTNERLFFGHGTKLSVL.

To note about this clone: Mouse gene names apply. The read ends 1 residue before the CDR3 terminus; that terminus is restored from the germline J gene. The rearrangement links TRBV13-1 to TRBJ2-7; 8 nucleotides align to TRBD2. The V gene's germline CDR1 is NSHNY and CDR2 SYGAGN. V trimming: 0 bases; J trimming: 4 bases; junction bases outside the gene matches: 6. This CDR3 region has 15 residues. The CDR3 DNA, read in part, is TGTGCCAGCAGTGATGTGGGGGGGGGTTATTATGAACAGTAC. This sequence encodes CASSDVGGGYYEQY. Given in full, the CDR3 is CASSDVGGGYYEQYF.

In regard to this clone: The genes and germline here are from mouse. The missing CDR3 end, 1 residue past where the read stops, is filled in from the germline J gene. V usage is TRBV20 and J usage is TRBJ1-2; weak D call: TRBD1 (5 bases). Trimming took 5 bases from V and 0 from J, leaving 10 bases between them. This CDR3 is 13 amino acids long. CDR1 and CDR2 (germline): GFQATS, STVNSAI. Incomplete CDR3 DNA: TGTGGTGCTGGGACCCATGCAAACTCCGACTACACC. Protein product: CGAGTHANSDYT. The CDR3 in its entirety is CGAGTHANSDYTF.

About this clone itself: Gene names and germline refer to mouse. The sequence runs out 1 residue before the end of the CDR3; the remainder is reconstructed from the germline J gene. The J gene is TRBJ2-4, the V gene TRBV13-2; TRBD2 aligns across 11 bases. The CDR3 is 16 residues long. Germline trimming cut 2 bases from V and 0 bases from J; bases unmatched to any gene: 2. Per the germline V gene, CDR1 is NNHNN and CDR2 is SYGAGS (reference sequence). The chain's CDR3 is CASGEGLGGSQNTLYF. CDR3 DNA (partial): TGTGCCAGCGGTGAAGGACTGGGGGGTAGTCAAAACACCTTGTAC.

With respect to this clone: Gene names follow the mouse nomenclature. Read data end 1 residue before the CDR3 end; the end is taken from the germline J gene. The chain links TRBV26 to TRBJ1-6; a possible D gene is TRBD1 (5 bases). TRBJ1-6 is flagged as an ORF with uncertain function. CDR1 and CDR2 from the germline V gene are KGHPV and FQNQEV (reference sequence). V dropped 6 bases and J dropped 3 bases, with 9 bases sitting between them. The CDR3 runs 14 residues. The CDR3 bases that were read are TGTGCCAGCAGATCGACAGTCTATAATTCGCCCCTCTAC. Amino acids: CASRSTVYNSPLY. The CDR3 as a whole reads CASRSTVYNSPLYF.

This clone is labeled as large. Gene names and germline match the mouse. The DNA ends 1 residue before the CDR3 does, and the rest of the CDR3 is filled in from the germline J gene. V and J are TRBV29 and TRBJ1-2, with D unclear. Trimming took off 7 bases at V and 0 bases at J, with 6 bases between the two ends. The CDR3 length is 12 residues. Germline values: CDR1 MSHET, CDR2 SYDVDS. Incomplete CDR3 DNA: TGTGCTAGCACTACATCAAACTCCGACTACACC. This codes for CASTTSNSDYT. The full CDR3 is CASTTSNSDYTF.

Details on this clone: Gene names denote mouse genes. The observed sequence ends 1 residue before the CDR3 terminus, with the missing tail filled in from the germline J gene. V gene TRBV19 combines with J gene TRBJ2-3; 10 bases align to TRBD2. CDR3 length equals 15 residues. J gave up 0 bases and V 5 bases, and 3 bases lay outside the gene matches. Per the germline V gene, CDR1 is FNHDT and CDR2 is SITEND (reference sequence). CDR3 DNA, as far as it was read: TGTGCCAGCAGAGACTGGGGGGCTAGTGCAGAAACGCTGTAT. Its protein product is CASRDWGASAETLY. The entire CDR3 reads CASRDWGASAETLYF. Together with reference TRBV19 and TRBJ2-3, the CDR3 gives the full variable domain: GGIITQTPKFLIGQEGQKLTLKCQQNFNHDTMYWYRQDSGKGLRLIYYSITENDLQKGDLSEGYDASREKKSSFSLTVTSAQKNEMAVFLCASRDWGASAETLYFGSGTRLTVL.

This clone was detected only once. The genes are named according to mouse. The read ends 1 residue before the CDR3 terminus; that terminus is restored from the germline J gene. The V and J genes are TRBV26 and TRBJ1-1, with D perhaps TRBD1 (5 bases). The CDR3 is 12 residues long. CDR1 and CDR2 (germline): KGHPV, FQNQEV (reference sequence). V lost 6 bases and J lost 1, with 6 bases in between. The CDR3 is CASSQGNTEVFF. The part of the CDR3 DNA that was read is TGTGCCAGCAGCCAGGGAAACACAGAAGTCTTC.

This clone was counted only a few times. Germline and genes: mouse. The CDR3 sequence: CAWSPGGAKDTQYF. The DNA read from the CDR3 is TGTGCCTGGAGCCCTGGGGGGGCGAAAGACACCCAGTAC. V usage is TRBV31 and J usage is TRBJ2-5; 10 nucleotides line up with TRBD2. Read data end 1 residue before the CDR3 end; the end is taken from the germline J gene. Per the germline V gene, CDR1 is GKSSPN and CDR2 is SITVG. CDR3 size: 14 residues. Losses at the gene ends were 3 bases for V and 4 bases for J; bases not matched to a gene: 4.

About this clone: Mouse gene names apply. The CDR3 extends 1 residue past the end of the read, so its final part is completed from the germline J gene. This sequence joins TRBV16 and TRBJ2-5, with a possible D match to TRBD1 (6 bases). There are 14 residues in the CDR3. V was trimmed by 1 base and J by 1 base, leaving 6 bases between them. CDR1 SGHSA and CDR2 FRNQAP come from the germline V gene. The CDR3 here is CASSLGTDQDTQYF. The CDR3 bases that were read are TGTGCAAGCAGCTTAGGGACAGACCAAGACACCCAGTAC.

A note on this clone: Germline and genes: mouse. Sequencing ends 1 residue short of the CDR3 end; the germline J gene provides the rest. This sequence joins TRBV26 and TRBJ1-3; possibly TRBD1 for D (5 bases). Per the germline V gene, CDR1 is KGHPV and CDR2 is FQNQEV (reference sequence). The CDR3 is 14 amino acids. Trimming pared 7 bases from V and 0 bases from J, leaving 10 bases between. The CDR3 reads CASNPDSSGNTLYF. The CDR3 bases that were read are TGTGCCAGCAACCCCGACAGTTCTGGAAATACGCTCTAT.

Concerning this clone itself: Mouse gene names apply. The read terminates 1 residue before the CDR3 end, so the remaining end is supplied by the germline J gene. V usage is TRBV13-1 and J usage is TRBJ2-1; 8 bases align to TRBD1. Germline values: CDR1 NSHNY, CDR2 SYGAGN. V trimming: 0 bases; J trimming: 7 bases; junction bases outside the gene matches: 6. The CDR3 length is 15 residues. The CDR3 sequence is CASSDASGGEAEQFF. The sequenced part of the CDR3 DNA is TGTGCCAGCAGTGATGCGTCAGGGGGCGAGGCTGAGCAGTTC.

This clone showed up just a few times. The gene names given are mouse names. The CDR3 extends 1 residue past the end of the read, so its final part is completed from the germline J gene. The gene calls are TRBV20 and TRBJ2-7; 9 nucleotides agree with TRBD2. The junction had 0 bases not matched to a gene; V was cut back by 6 bases and J by 6 bases. Germline lookup yields CDR1 GFQATS and CDR2 STVNSAI. This CDR3 has 10 residues. The CDR3 reads CGADWGEQYF. CDR3 bases read: TGTGGTGCGGACTGGGGTGAACAGTAC.

Concerning this clone: Mouse names are used for the genes. The CDR3 goes on 1 residue after the read ends, and that part is filled in from the germline J gene. The chain recombines TRBV13-2 with TRBJ2-4, with 7 bases matching TRBD2. From germline, CDR1 is NNHNN and CDR2 SYGAGS (reference sequence). This CDR3 contains 14 residues. J was trimmed by 4 bases and V by 0 bases; bases with no gene match: 2. Partial CDR3 DNA: TGTGCCAGCGGTGATGCCGGGGGGGAAAACACCTTGTAC. Its protein is CASGDAGGENTLY. In full, the CDR3 reads CASGDAGGENTLYF.

A remark on this clone: Germline and genes: mouse. CDR3 DNA, as far as it was read: TGTGCCAGCAGCCAAAAGGGACCGAGTGCAGAAACGCTGTAT. It translates to CASSQKGPSAETLY. In full, the CDR3 reads CASSQKGPSAETLYF. The chain couples TRBV5 to TRBJ2-3; D tentatively reads TRBD1 or TRBD2 (5 bases each). The CDR3 is cut off 1 residue early in the read; its end comes from the germline J gene. Germline CDR1 is LGHNA and CDR2 is YNLKQL (reference sequence). The CDR3 has 15 amino acids. The germline V and J ends were trimmed by 2 bases and 0 bases, with 9 bases remaining between them.

Note on this clone: The genes and germline here are from mouse. The CDR3 end falls 1 residue outside the read, so it is completed with the germline J gene. This chain uses TRBV26 with TRBJ2-5; no firm D call. Deletions cut 3 bases from V and 2 bases from J, with 9 bases between. From germline, CDR1 is KGHPV and CDR2 FQNQEV (reference sequence). The CDR3 contains 14 residues. CDR3 region: CASSLAGSQDTQYF. CDR3 DNA, as far as it was read: TGTGCCAGCAGTCTTGCAGGCAGCCAAGACACCCAGTAC.